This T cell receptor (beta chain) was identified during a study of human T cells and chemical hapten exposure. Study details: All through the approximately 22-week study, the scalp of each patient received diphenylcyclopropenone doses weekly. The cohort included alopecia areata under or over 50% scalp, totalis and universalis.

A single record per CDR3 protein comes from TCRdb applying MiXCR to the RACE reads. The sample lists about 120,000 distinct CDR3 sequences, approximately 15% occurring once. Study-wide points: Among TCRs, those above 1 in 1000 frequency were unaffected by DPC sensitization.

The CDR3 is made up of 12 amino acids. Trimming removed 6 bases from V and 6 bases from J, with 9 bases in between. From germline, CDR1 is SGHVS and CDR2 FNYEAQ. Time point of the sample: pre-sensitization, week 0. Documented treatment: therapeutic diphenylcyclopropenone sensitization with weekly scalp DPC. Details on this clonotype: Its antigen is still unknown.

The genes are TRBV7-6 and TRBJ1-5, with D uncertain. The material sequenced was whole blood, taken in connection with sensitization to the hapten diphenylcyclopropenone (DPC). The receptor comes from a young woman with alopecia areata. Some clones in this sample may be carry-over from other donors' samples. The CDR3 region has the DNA TGTGCCAGCAGTTCAGTCGGTCAGCCCCAGCATTTT. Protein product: CASSSVGQPQHF.